This entry lists 12 T cell receptor beta chains sequenced from one sample in a study of early T cells in non-severe SARS-CoV-2 infection. TCRdb fed the 5' RACE reads into MiXCR, producing one record per CDR3 protein. The data show tens of thousands of distinct CDR3 sequences, with approximately 15% seen just once and around 0.58% held by the top ten. The sample consisted of whole blood. The receptors were gathered from an adult who was a healthcare worker with PCR-confirmed SARS-CoV-2 infection or an uninfected control (not recorded which).

This chain uses TRBV9 with TRBJ2-3; 10 bases align to TRBD1. The CDR3 is 14 amino acids. The trim removed 7 bases at V and 5 bases at J, leaving 7 bases unmatched. Germline loops: CDR1 SGDLS, CDR2 YYNGEE. CDR3 loop: CASADRGLGDTQYF. The CDR3 coding sequence is TGTGCCAGCGCCGACAGGGGGCTAGGAGATACGCAGTATTTT.

The chain links TRBV7-9 to TRBJ2-1; D possibly corresponds to TRBD1 (5 bases). Per germline, CDR1 SEHNR and CDR2 FQNEAQ (reference sequence). Trimming removed 4 bases from V and 7 bases from J, with 11 bases in between. There are 13 residues in the CDR3. The CDR3 here is CASSWGQLNEQFF. Written as DNA, the CDR3 is TGTGCCAGCAGCTGGGGCCAATTGAATGAGCAGTTCTTC.

This chain uses TRBV7-6 with TRBJ2-5; D not resolved. This CDR3 has 12 amino acids. V lost 4 bases to trimming and J lost 5 bases, with 8 bases between them. Germline loops: CDR1 SGHVS, CDR2 FNYEAQ. This CDR3 is CASSSSYETQYF. In DNA form, the CDR3 reads TGTGCCAGCAGCTCGTCTTATGAGACCCAGTACTTC.

This chain links TRBV7-9 with TRBJ2-7; TRBD1 is a possible D gene (5 bases). With 1 base removed from V and 5 bases from J, the gap between germline ends came to 9 bases. Germline-derived CDR1 and CDR2 are SEHNR and FQNEAQ (reference sequence). There are 13 residues in the CDR3. CDR3 amino acids: CASSLDVTDEQYV. CDR3 coding DNA: TGTGCCAGCAGCTTAGATGTGACAGACGAGCAGTACGTC.

The J gene is TRBJ2-4, the V gene TRBV20-1; TRBD1 matches at 10 bases. V shed 4 bases, J shed 7 bases, and the junction held 13 bases outside the gene matches. There are 16 residues in the CDR3. Germline V gene data show CDR1 as DFQATT and CDR2 as SNEGSKA (reference sequence). The CDR3 reads CSAKGQGDYVGNIQYF. CDR3 nucleotides: TGCAGTGCTAAAGGACAGGGGGACTACGTCGGGAACATTCAGTACTTC.

This clonotype has at least ten counts. The CDR3 loop is CASTGAHRTDTQYF. CDR3 coding DNA: TGCGCCAGCACCGGGGCCCATCGTACAGATACGCAGTATTTT. The rearrangement links TRBV5-1 to TRBJ2-3; either TRBD1 or TRBD2 may supply D (5 bases each). V was clipped by 6 bases and J by 3 bases, with 14 bases between them. CDR3 length: 14 residues. CDR1 is SGHRS, CDR2 YFSETQ, per germline.

V and J are TRBV5-4 and TRBJ2-5, with D tentatively TRBD1 (6 bases). Germline-derived CDR1 and CDR2 are SGHNT and YYREEE (reference sequence). The CDR3 totals 15 residues. V was clipped by 1 base and J by 5 bases, with 15 bases between them. The CDR3 sequence is CASSLPTGTGETQYF. The CDR3 DNA reads as TGTGCCAGCAGCTTGCCGACAGGCACAGGGGAGACCCAGTACTTC.

This chain links TRBV29-1 with TRBJ2-1, with no clear D. The CDR3 has 10 residues. Germline V gene sequence: CDR1 SQVTM, CDR2 ANQGSEA. V was cut by 3 bases and J by 7 bases, with 4 bases left in between. Here the CDR3 reads CSVEGNEQFF. The CDR3 region has the DNA TGCAGCGTTGAGGGGAATGAGCAGTTCTTC.

The V gene is TRBV6-5, the J gene TRBJ2-6; D might be TRBD1 or TRBD2, each matching 5 bases. V was clipped by 6 bases and J by 11 bases, with 17 bases between them. The CDR3 consists of 14 residues. Looked up from germline, CDR1 is MNHEY and CDR2 is SVGAGI. CDR3 nucleotides: TGTGCCAGCAGCGGCTTGACAGCGGTGCACGTCCTGACTTTC. This gives the protein CASSGLTAVHVLTF.

This clonotype has ten or more counts. The V gene is TRBV2, the J gene TRBJ2-3; D might be TRBD2 (6 bases). Trimming stripped 1 base from V and 1 base from J, with 9 bases between. This CDR3 contains 15 residues. CDR1 is SNHLY, CDR2 FYNNEI, per germline. The CDR3 sequence is CASSEGGERTDTQYF. The CDR3, as DNA: TGTGCCAGCAGTGAAGGCGGGGAGCGCACAGATACGCAGTATTTT.

The table lists this clonotype with a few counts. This chain uses TRBV29-1 with TRBJ1-1; unclear D gene. Germline-derived CDR1 and CDR2 are SQVTM and ANQGSEA. Trimming removed 4 bases at V and 3 bases at J, with 3 bases between. The CDR3 runs 10 residues. CDR3 in DNA: TGCAGCGTTGTAGACACTGAAGCTTTCTTT. Encoded protein: CSVVDTEAFF.

This clonotype was observed many times. J is TRBJ2-5 and V is TRBV2, with D possibly TRBD1 on 5 matching bases. Trimming shortened V by 10 bases and J by 0 bases, and 9 bases separated the two germline ends. Germline values: CDR1 SNHLY, CDR2 FYNNEI. The CDR3 is 12 residues long. CDR3: CATRQYQETQYF. CDR3 sequence (DNA): TGTGCCACCAGACAGTACCAAGAGACCCAGTACTTC.